The 27 T cell receptor beta chains below were found in one sample sequenced in a study of graft-versus-host responses after intestinal transplantation. Assay: immunoSEQ multiplex PCR; the TCRdb copy retains only in-frame clones and omits some. The table has 23,000 or so clones, around 94% seen once. The starting material was PBMCs, obtained around 30 days after intestinal transplant. The receptors here all came from a human patient who received an intestinal transplant, so some T cells may come from the graft donor.

The chain links TRBV4-1 to TRBJ1-1; D uncertain. The ends were cut back, 1 base at V and 5 bases at J, with 14 bases in the middle. The CDR3 consists of 15 residues. Germline CDR1 reads MGHRA; CDR2 reads YSYEKL. CDR3 region: CASSQGGRTRTEAFF. The CDR3 DNA is TGCGCCAGCAGCCAAGGTGGGAGAACCAGGACTGAAGCTTTCTTT.

The chain has TRBV4-3 and TRBJ2-1, with 14 bases matching TRBD2. V lost 0 bases to trimming and J lost 1 base; unmatched junction nucleotides: 2. CDR1 LGHNA and CDR2 YSLEER come from the germline V gene. This CDR3 has 18 amino acids. Here the CDR3 DNA reads TGCGCCAGCAGCCAAGATGGACTAGCGGGGGGTTCCTACAATGAGCAGTTCTTC. Its translation: CASSQDGLAGGSYNEQFF.

This chain joins TRBV11-3 and TRBJ2-1; D remains ambiguous. This CDR3 comprises 12 residues. In germline, CDR1 is SGHNT, CDR2 YENEEA. Trimming pared 6 bases from V and 10 bases from J, leaving 13 bases between. CDR3 residues: CASSTWDPEQFF. CDR3 coding DNA: TGTGCCAGCAGTACGTGGGATCCAGAGCAGTTCTTC. Complete variable domain (other parts from reference TRBV11-3 and TRBJ2-1): EAGVVQSPRYKIIEKKQPVAFWCNPISGHNTLYWYLQNLGQGPELLIRYENEEAVDDSQLPKDRFSAERLKGVDSTLKIQPAELGDSAVYLCASSTWDPEQFFGPGTRLTVL.

The V gene is TRBV7-9, the J gene TRBJ2-1, with 12 bases identical to TRBD2. Trimming took 5 bases from V and 6 from J; bases not matched to a gene: 8. CDR3 length: 16 residues. Germline lookup yields CDR1 SEHNR and CDR2 FQNEAQ (reference sequence). The CDR3 DNA reads as TGTGCCAGCAGCGCCACTAGCGGGGGGTCCGGCAATGAGCAGTTCTTC. Translated, it gives CASSATSGGSGNEQFF.

The J gene is TRBJ1-2, the V gene TRBV6-1; D is uncertain. V was shortened by 0 bases and J by 2 bases, with 16 bases between the two germline ends. Germline CDR1 and CDR2: MNHNS and SASEGT. CDR3 length: 17 residues. For the CDR3, the DNA is TGTGCCAGCAGTGAAGCTTCCCTATATGTAGTAAACTATGGCTACACCTTC. This sequence encodes CASSEASLYVVNYGYTF.

This chain uses TRBV5-6 with TRBJ2-4, with 8 nucleotides matching TRBD1. The CDR3 contains 14 residues. The V gene end was trimmed by 3 bases and the J gene end by 1 base; junction bases not matched to a gene: 0. Germline assignment: CDR1 SGHDT and CDR2 YYEEEE. The CDR3, as DNA: TGTGCCAGCAGCTGGACAGGGGCCAAAAACATTCAGTACTTC. The encoded protein is CASSWTGAKNIQYF.

The chain carries TRBV6-1 and TRBJ1-5, with a weak D call TRBD1 (5 bases). This CDR3 is 15 amino acids long. CDR1 is MNHNS and CDR2 is SASEGT in the germline V gene. Trimming cost V 0 bases and J 2 bases, with 8 bases left between them. This CDR3 is CASSEARDGNQPQHF. The CDR3 DNA sequence: TGTGCCAGCAGTGAAGCGCGGGACGGCAATCAGCCCCAGCATTTT.

The chain links TRBV14 to TRBJ1-2, with a weak D call TRBD1 (5 bases). V gave up 0 bases and J gave up 6 bases, with 14 bases separating them. Germline-derived CDR1 and CDR2 are SGHDN and FVKESK. The CDR3 runs 15 residues. CDR3 sequence (DNA): TGTGCCAGCAGCCAAGATAGGGGAGACGAGGATGGCTACACCTTC. It encodes CASSQDRGDEDGYTF.

This rearrangement joins TRBV7-2 to TRBJ1-3, with no clear D. V lost 5 bases to trimming and J lost 0 bases, with 14 bases between them. CDR3 length: 16 amino acids. Per the germline V gene, CDR1 is SGHTA and CDR2 is FQGNSA. The CDR3 is CASSPGAVSSGNTIYF. In DNA form, the CDR3 reads TGTGCCAGCAGCCCGGGTGCCGTGAGCTCTGGAAACACCATATATTTT. Full variable domain (outside the CDR3, taken from reference TRBV7-2 and TRBJ1-3): GAGVSQSPSNKVTEKGKDVELRCDPISGHTALYWYRQSLGQGLEFLIYFQGNSAPDKSGLPSDRFSAERTGGSVSTLTIQRTQQEDSAVYLCASSPGAVSSGNTIYFGEGSWLTVV.

In its sample, this clone was seen a few times. The chain is built from TRBV6-1 and TRBJ2-7, with 7 positions matching TRBD1. Germline V lookup: CDR1 MNHNS, CDR2 SASEGT. The CDR3 sequence is 14 residues long. The V and J ends lost 3 bases and 0 bases, in that order; junction bases with no gene match: 2. CDR3 sequence: CASSEGQSSYEQYF. The CDR3 DNA sequence: TGTGCCAGCAGTGAGGGACAGAGCTCCTACGAGCAGTACTTC.

The chain has TRBV25-1 and TRBJ2-2; D may be TRBD2 (5 bases). V lost 6 bases and J 3 bases, leaving 17 bases between the germline ends. The CDR3 consists of 16 residues. The germline V gene has CDR1 MGHDK and CDR2 SYGVNS. The CDR3 nucleotides read TGTGCCAGCAGCCCCTCGGGTCCGAGGGACACCGGGGAGCTGTTTTTT. Amino acids: CASSPSGPRDTGELFF.

V and J are TRBV6-5 and TRBJ2-7; D is tentatively TRBD1 or TRBD2 (6 bases each). Germline V gene data show CDR1 as MNHEY and CDR2 as SVGAGI. The CDR3 spans 14 residues. The germline V and J ends were trimmed by 5 bases and 3 bases, with 14 bases remaining between them. Here the CDR3 DNA reads TGTGCCAGCAGTGGCGGGACACTTTACTACGAGCAGTACTTC. It encodes CASSGGTLYYEQYF.

The rearrangement uses TRBV6-6 and TRBJ1-2, with D possibly TRBD1 on 5 matching bases. V was pared by 5 bases and J by 8 bases, with 18 bases between. This CDR3 has 14 residues. Germline CDR1 and CDR2: MNHNY and SVGAGI (reference sequence). The CDR3 DNA reads as TGTGCCAGCAGTCCCCGGACAACTGATGACGGCTACACCTTC. It encodes CASSPRTTDDGYTF.

This chain uses TRBV12-5 with TRBJ2-2, with TRBD1 identical over 7 bases. CDR1 and CDR2 (germline): LGHNT, FRNRAP. The V and J ends lost 8 bases and 1 base, in that order; junction bases with no gene match: 10. There are 16 residues in the CDR3. Here the CDR3 reads CASCLEQGQNTGELFF. Here the CDR3 DNA reads TGTGCTAGTTGCCTCGAACAGGGGCAGAACACCGGGGAGCTGTTTTTT. The complete variable domain, with remaining parts taken from reference TRBV12-5 and TRBJ2-2, reads DARVTQTPRHKVTEMGQEVTMRCQPILGHNTVFWYRQTMMQGLELLAYFRNRAPLDDSGMPKDRFSAEMPDATLATLKIQPSEPRDSAVYFCASCLEQGQNTGELFFGEGSRLTVL.

The rearrangement uses TRBV19 and TRBJ2-5; D may be TRBD1 (6 bases). The assigned J gene may be wrong: the sequence end matches TRBJ2-7 better. CDR1 and CDR2 from the germline V gene are LNHDA and SQIVND (reference sequence). This CDR3 has 13 residues. This CDR3 is CASNQGHPYEQYF. For the CDR3, the DNA is TGTGCCAGCAACCAGGGACACCCCTACGAGCAGTACTTC.

This chain links TRBV4-2 with TRBJ2-3, with D perhaps matching TRBD2 (6 bases). The germline gives CDR1 LGHNA, CDR2 YNFKEQ. This CDR3 comprises 15 residues. Trimming removed 0 bases at V and 0 bases at J, with 7 bases between. The CDR3 loop is CASSQDGTSTDTQYF. In DNA, the CDR3 is TGTGCCAGCAGCCAAGATGGGACTAGCACAGATACGCAGTATTTT.

The chain employs TRBV5-4 and TRBJ2-7, with D tentatively TRBD1 or TRBD2 (7 bases each). The CDR3 spans 14 residues. Germline V CDR1 and CDR2: SGHNT, YYREEE (reference sequence). The ends were cut back, 3 bases at V and 5 bases at J, with 15 bases in the middle. The CDR3 sequence is CASSWGGQHNEQYF. The CDR3 DNA reads TGTGCCAGCAGCTGGGGGGGACAGCACAACGAGCAGTACTTC.

The chain combines TRBV5-5 with TRBJ2-7; D ambiguous. This CDR3 has 13 residues. Germline V gene data show CDR1 as SGHKS and CDR2 as YYEKEE (reference sequence). The ends were cut back, 1 base at V and 3 bases at J, with 8 bases in the middle. DNA of the CDR3: TGTGCCAGCAGCTTGCGGCTATTCTACGAGCAGTACTTC. It codes for CASSLRLFYEQYF.

The chain recombines TRBV15 with TRBJ2-3; D call uncertain. The V end was cut by 2 bases, the J end by 2 bases, with 17 bases between. Per germline, CDR1 LNHNV and CDR2 YYDKDF (reference sequence). CDR3 length equals 17 residues. CDR3 residues: CATSRQTPRAFTDTQYF. The DNA of the CDR3 is TGTGCCACCAGCAGACAGACTCCACGGGCCTTCACAGATACGCAGTATTTT.

The rearrangement joins TRBV29-1 to TRBJ1-2; 9 bases are a match to TRBD1. J was trimmed by 7 bases and V by 3 bases; bases with no gene match: 12. Germline CDR1 is SQVTM and CDR2 is ANQGSEA. This CDR3 spans 15 amino acids. The CDR3 DNA is TGCAGCGTTGATCCACCACAGGGGGCGGCGGGTGGCTACACCTTC. Protein: CSVDPPQGAAGGYTF.

CDR3 sequence reads: CASSLDGGYTDTQYF. The CDR3 coding sequence is TGTGCCAGCAGCTTAGATGGCGGGTATACAGATACGCAGTATTTT. The chain combines TRBV7-8 with TRBJ2-3, with a possible D match to TRBD2 (5 bases). The CDR3 length is 15 residues. V was shortened by 1 base and J by 3 bases, with 11 bases between the two germline ends. Germline lookup yields CDR1 SGHVS and CDR2 FQNEAQ.

This clone was seen only a few times. The chain combines TRBV11-2 with TRBJ1-3; D not resolved. CDR1 is SGHAT, CDR2 FQNNGV, per germline. V was pared by 8 bases and J by 4 bases, with 3 bases between. The CDR3 length is 10 residues. In nucleotides, the CDR3 is TGTGCCAGCCGCGGAAACACCATATATTTT. This encodes CASRGNTIYF.

The chain couples TRBV5-4 to TRBJ2-1; TRBD1 matches at 7 bases. Germline trimming cut 4 bases from V and 7 bases from J; bases unmatched to any gene: 8. Germline V gives CDR1 SGHNT, CDR2 YYREEE (reference sequence). The CDR3 covers 14 residues. CDR3 sequence: CASSDPGQMNEQFF. The CDR3, as DNA: TGTGCCAGCAGCGACCCGGGACAGATGAATGAGCAGTTCTTC.

The chain has TRBV30 and TRBJ2-5, with D maybe TRBD1 (5 bases). The CDR3 consists of 14 residues. Germline V lookup: CDR1 GTSNPN, CDR2 SVGIG (reference sequence). The V gene lost 0 bases and the J gene lost 2 bases, with 10 bases spanning the gap. The DNA for the CDR3 is TGTGCCTGGAGTGTAGGGGCCGGACAAGAGACCCAGTACTTC. Translated, it gives CAWSVGAGQETQYF.

The V and J genes are TRBV4-2 and TRBJ2-1; TRBD2 matches 10 bases. The ends lost 3 bases at V and 8 bases at J; junction bases unmatched: 7. The CDR3 sequence is 15 residues long. Germline CDR1 LGHNA, CDR2 YNFKEQ. CDR3 DNA sequence: TGTGCCAGCAGCCAGCTAGCGGGAGTTGGAGATGAGCAGTTCTTC. It is translated as CASSQLAGVGDEQFF.

About this clone itself: The junction differs from germline at one of its ends, possibly a read error. This same CDR3 is encoded by further DNA sequences in the sample. The chain employs TRBV2 and TRBJ2-7; D remains unclear. The V gene's germline CDR1 is SNHLY and CDR2 FYNNEI. The CDR3 has 12 residues. This chain's CDR3 is CASSYADYEQYF. The CDR3 DNA is TGCGCCAGCAGTTACGCTGACTACGAGCAGTACTTC.

The rearrangement joins TRBV9 to TRBJ2-7, with 7 bases matching TRBD2. The germline CDR1 and CDR2 sequences are SGDLS and YYNGEE. The CDR3 contains 14 residues. V gave up 3 bases and J gave up 4 bases; unmatched junction bases: 7. In DNA form, the CDR3 reads TGTGCCAGCAGCGCCCATGTCGGGGGGTACGAGCAGTACTTC. This gives the protein CASSAHVGGYEQYF. The full variable domain, in which reference TRBV9 and TRBJ2-7 provide the parts outside the CDR3, is DSGVTQTPKHLITATGQRVTLRCSPRSGDLSVYWYQQSLDQGLQFLIQYYNGEERAKGNILERFSAQQFPDLHSELNLSSLELGDSALYFCASSAHVGGYEQYFGPGTRLTVT.